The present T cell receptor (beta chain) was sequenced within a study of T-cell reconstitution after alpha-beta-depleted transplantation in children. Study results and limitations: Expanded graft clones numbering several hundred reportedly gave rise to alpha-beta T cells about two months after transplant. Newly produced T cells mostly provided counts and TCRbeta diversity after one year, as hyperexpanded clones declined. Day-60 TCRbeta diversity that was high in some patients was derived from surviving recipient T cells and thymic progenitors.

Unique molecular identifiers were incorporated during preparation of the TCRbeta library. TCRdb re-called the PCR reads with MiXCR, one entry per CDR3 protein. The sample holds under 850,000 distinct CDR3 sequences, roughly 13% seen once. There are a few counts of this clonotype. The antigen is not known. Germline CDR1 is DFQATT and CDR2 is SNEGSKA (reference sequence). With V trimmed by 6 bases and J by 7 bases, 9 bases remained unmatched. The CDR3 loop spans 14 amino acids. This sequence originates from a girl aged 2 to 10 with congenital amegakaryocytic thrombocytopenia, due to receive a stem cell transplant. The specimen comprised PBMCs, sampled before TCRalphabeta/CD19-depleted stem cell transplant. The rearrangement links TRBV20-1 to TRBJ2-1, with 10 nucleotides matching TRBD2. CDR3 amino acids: CSAELAGILNEQFF. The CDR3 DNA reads TGCAGTGCGGAACTAGCGGGAATTTTGAATGAGCAGTTCTTC.